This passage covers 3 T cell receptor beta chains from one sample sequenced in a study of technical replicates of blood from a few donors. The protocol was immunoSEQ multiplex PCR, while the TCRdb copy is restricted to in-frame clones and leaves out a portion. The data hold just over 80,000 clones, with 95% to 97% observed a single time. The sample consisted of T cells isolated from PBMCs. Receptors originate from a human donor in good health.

CDR3 coding DNA: TGTGCCAGCAGCATACTAGGCTACAATGAGCAGTTCTTC. Translated: CASSILGYNEQFF. The V gene is TRBV11-3, the J gene TRBJ2-1, with TRBD2 as a possible D gene (5 bases). Looked up from germline, CDR1 is SGHNT and CDR2 is YENEEA. The CDR3 consists of 13 residues. V dropped 5 bases and J dropped 3 bases, with 8 bases sitting between them.

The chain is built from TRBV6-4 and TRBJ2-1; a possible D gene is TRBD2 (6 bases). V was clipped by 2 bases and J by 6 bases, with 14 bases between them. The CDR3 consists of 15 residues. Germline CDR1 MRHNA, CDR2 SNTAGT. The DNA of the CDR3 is TGTGCCAGCAGTGACCTGGCGGGGTCAGGCAATGAGCAGTTCTTC. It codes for CASSDLAGSGNEQFF.

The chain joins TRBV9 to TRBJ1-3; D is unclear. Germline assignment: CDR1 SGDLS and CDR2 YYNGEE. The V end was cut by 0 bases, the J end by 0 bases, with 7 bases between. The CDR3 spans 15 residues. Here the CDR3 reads CASSVDGISGNTIYF. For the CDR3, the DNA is TGTGCCAGCAGCGTAGACGGGATCTCTGGAAACACCATATATTTT.